In its sample, the clone carrying this T cell receptor beta chain was seen a few times. The data were obtained in a study of response to subunit inactivated influenza vaccine. TCRdb processed the RT-PCR reads anew with MiXCR; each CDR3 protein has one entry. The table shows approximately 530,000 distinct CDR3 sequences, with approximately 7.7% occurring only once. Looked up from germline, CDR1 is SGHTA and CDR2 is FQGNSA. The CDR3 extends over 12 amino acids. V lost 2 bases, J lost 7 bases, and 9 bases lay in between. This chain uses TRBV7-2 with TRBJ2-7; D uncertain. This TCR came from a man aged 50 to 69 who received an inactivated influenza vaccine. The sample here was PBMCs from blood, taken roughly 24 months after vaccination. The CDR3 coding sequence is TGTGCCAGCAGCTTACTGTCTCGTGAGCAGTACTTC. Its protein is CASSLLSREQYF.